This T cell receptor (beta chain) was profiled in a study of OX40 agonist ivuxolimab in advanced cancers. In the study overall: A male proportion of approximately 80% was recorded, with mean age about 60 years and range roughly 23 to 85.

This table comes from immunoSEQ multiplex PCR, and its TCRdb copy is limited to in-frame clones, with some not included. The table has around 70,000 clones, around four fifths seen once. CDR1 is SGHNT and CDR2 is YENEEA in the germline V gene. V lost 6 bases to trimming and J lost 9 bases, with 14 bases between them. The CDR3 is made up of 13 amino acids. This clone was seen a few times. Autoimmune disease history or systemic immunosuppression barred patients. The input for sequencing was CD4+ or CD8+ T cells sorted from blood, taken in a trial of the OX40 agonist ivuxolimab. This sequence was found in an adult with an advanced solid tumor such as melanoma, head and neck, liver or kidney cancer. The gene calls are TRBV11-3 and TRBJ2-2, with D possibly TRBD1 on 6 matching bases. The CDR3 coding sequence is TGTGCCAGCAGTTCTCCACAGGGCCGGGAGCTGTTTTTT. Translated, it gives CASSSPQGRELFF.